The T cell receptor beta chain described here comes from a study of blood T cell repertoires in COVID-19. Turning to the study itself: The United States, Italy and Spain supplied acute and convalescent COVID-19 samples. From T cells, B-cell-depleted T cells, or PBMCs came the material, which was cDNA or gDNA.

CDR3 size: 15 residues. Germline values: CDR1 SGHRS, CDR2 YFSETQ. The junction had 3 bases not matched to a gene; V was cut back by 0 bases and J by 2 bases. Clones were read by immunoSEQ multiplex PCR, and TCRdb kept only the in-frame ones, dropping some. The sample contains about 120,000 clones, 80% to 90% of which appear only once. The TCR sequence derives from a woman aged 45-65 years with acute or convalescent COVID-19. The rearrangement joins TRBV5-1 to TRBJ2-7, with 9 nucleotides matching TRBD2. Sequencing used peripheral blood. For the CDR3, the DNA is TGCGCCAGCAGCTTGGCCGGCGGGGGGGCCTACGAGCAGTACTTC. It codes for CASSLAGGGAYEQYF.